This T cell receptor beta chain originates from a study of human T cells and chemical hapten exposure. Study context: Readings were taken at 6 days from patch tests that had applied 0.01% DPC to the upper back.

Noted time point: patch test 3, about 24 weeks after DPC sensitization. This sample's treatment: therapeutic diphenylcyclopropenone sensitization with weekly scalp DPC. TCRdb re-analysed the RACE reads in MiXCR, keeping a single row per CDR3 protein. The data hold tens of thousands of distinct CDR3 sequences, with approximately 10% observed a single time. The V and J ends lost 0 bases and 2 bases, in that order; junction bases with no gene match: 1. Germline assignment: CDR1 MNHEY and CDR2 SVGAGI. CDR3 length: 15 amino acids. The V call is TRBV6-5, the J call TRBJ2-7; 10 positions match TRBD2. The source material was whole blood, sampled in connection with sensitization to the hapten diphenylcyclopropenone (DPC). This clonotype originated in a woman younger than 45 with alopecia areata. Some clones in this sample may be carry-over from other donors' samples. The CDR3 DNA is TGTGCCAGCAGTTACTCGCTAGCGGGAGCCTACGAGCAGTACTTC. It specifies CASSYSLAGAYEQYF.